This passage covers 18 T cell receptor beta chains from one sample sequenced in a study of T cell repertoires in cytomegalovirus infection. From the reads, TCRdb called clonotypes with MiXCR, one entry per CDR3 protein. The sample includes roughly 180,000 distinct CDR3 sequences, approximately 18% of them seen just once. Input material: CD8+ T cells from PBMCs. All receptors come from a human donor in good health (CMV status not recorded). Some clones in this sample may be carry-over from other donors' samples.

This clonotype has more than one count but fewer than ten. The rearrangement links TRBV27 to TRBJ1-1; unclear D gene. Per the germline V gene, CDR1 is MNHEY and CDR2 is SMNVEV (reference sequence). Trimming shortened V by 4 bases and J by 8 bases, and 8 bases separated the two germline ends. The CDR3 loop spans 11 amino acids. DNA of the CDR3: TGTGCCAGCAGTTCCGGCAGGGAAGCTTTCTTT. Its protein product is CASSSGREAFF.

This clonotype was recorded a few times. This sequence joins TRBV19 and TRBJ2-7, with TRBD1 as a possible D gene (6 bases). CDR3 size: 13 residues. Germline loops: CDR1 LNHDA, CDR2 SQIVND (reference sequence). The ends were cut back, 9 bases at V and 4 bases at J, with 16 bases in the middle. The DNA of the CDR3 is TGTGCCAGCACTAAGGGCAGGGGTTACGAGCAGTACTTC. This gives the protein CASTKGRGYEQYF.

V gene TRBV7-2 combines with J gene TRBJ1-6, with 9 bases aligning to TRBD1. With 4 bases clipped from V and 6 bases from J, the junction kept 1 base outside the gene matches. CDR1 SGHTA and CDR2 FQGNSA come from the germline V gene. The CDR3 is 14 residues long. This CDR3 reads CASSSGQGNSPLHF. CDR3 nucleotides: TGTGCCAGCAGCTCGGGACAGGGTAATTCACCCCTCCACTTT. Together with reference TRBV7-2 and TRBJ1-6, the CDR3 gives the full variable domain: GAGVSQSPSNKVTEKGKDVELRCDPISGHTALYWYRQSLGQGLEFLIYFQGNSAPDKSGLPSDRFSAERTGGSVSTLTIQRTQQEDSAVYLCASSSGQGNSPLHFGNGTRLTVT.

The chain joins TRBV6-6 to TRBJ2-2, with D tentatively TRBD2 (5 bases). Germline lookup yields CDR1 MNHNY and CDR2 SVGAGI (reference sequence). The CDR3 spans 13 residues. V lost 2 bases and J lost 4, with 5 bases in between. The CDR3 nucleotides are TGTGCCAGCAGTTACGGGAGCACCGGGGAGCTGTTTTTT. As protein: CASSYGSTGELFF.

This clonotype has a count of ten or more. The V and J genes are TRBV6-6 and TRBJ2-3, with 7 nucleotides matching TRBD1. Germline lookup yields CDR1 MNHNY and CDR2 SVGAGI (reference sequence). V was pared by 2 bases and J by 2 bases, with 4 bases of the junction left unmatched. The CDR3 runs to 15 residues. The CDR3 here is CASSYRDRVTDTQYF. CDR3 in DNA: TGTGCCAGCAGTTACCGGGACAGAGTCACAGATACGCAGTATTTT.

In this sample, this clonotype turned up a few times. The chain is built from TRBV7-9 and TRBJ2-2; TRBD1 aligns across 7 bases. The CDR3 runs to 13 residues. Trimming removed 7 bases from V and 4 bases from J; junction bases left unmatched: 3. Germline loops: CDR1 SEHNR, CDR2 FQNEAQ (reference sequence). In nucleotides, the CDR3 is TGTGCCAGCAAAGCAGGGGGCACCGGGGAGCTGTTTTTT. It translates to CASKAGGTGELFF. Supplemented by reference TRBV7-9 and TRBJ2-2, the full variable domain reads DTGVSQNPRHKITKRGQNVTFRCDPISEHNRLYWYRQTLGQGPEFLTYFQNEAQLEKSRLLSDRFSAERPKGSFSTLEIQRTEQGDSAMYLCASKAGGTGELFFGEGSRLTVL.

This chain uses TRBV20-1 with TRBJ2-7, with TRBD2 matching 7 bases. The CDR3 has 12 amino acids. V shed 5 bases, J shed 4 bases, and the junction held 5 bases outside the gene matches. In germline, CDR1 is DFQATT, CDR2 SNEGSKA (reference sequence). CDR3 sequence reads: CSAPTSMYEQYF. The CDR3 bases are TGCAGTGCTCCGACTAGCATGTACGAGCAGTACTTC.

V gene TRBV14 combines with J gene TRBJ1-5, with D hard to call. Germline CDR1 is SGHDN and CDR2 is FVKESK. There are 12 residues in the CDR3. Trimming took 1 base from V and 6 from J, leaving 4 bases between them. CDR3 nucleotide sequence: TGTGCCAGCAGCCAAGGGTCTCAGCCCCAGCATTTT. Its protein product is CASSQGSQPQHF. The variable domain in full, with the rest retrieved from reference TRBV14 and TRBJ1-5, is EAGVTQFPSHSVIEKGQTVTLRCDPISGHDNLYWYRRVMGKEIKFLLHFVKESKQDESGMPNNRFLAERTGGTYSTLKVQPAELEDSGVYFCASSQGSQPQHFGDGTRLSIL.

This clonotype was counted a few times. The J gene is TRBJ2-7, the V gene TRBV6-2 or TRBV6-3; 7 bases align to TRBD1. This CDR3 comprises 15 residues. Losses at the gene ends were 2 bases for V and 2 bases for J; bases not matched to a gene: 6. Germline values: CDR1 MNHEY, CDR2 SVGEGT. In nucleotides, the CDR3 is TGTGCCAGCAGTTACGGGGACAGAACGACCTACGAGCAGTACTTC. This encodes CASSYGDRTTYEQYF.

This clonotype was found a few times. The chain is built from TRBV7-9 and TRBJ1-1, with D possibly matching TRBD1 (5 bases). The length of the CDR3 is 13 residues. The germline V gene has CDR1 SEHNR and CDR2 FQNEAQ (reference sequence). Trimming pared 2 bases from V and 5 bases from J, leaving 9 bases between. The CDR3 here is CASSLPGGTEAFF. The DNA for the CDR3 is TGTGCCAGCAGCTTACCGGGGGGTACTGAAGCTTTCTTT.

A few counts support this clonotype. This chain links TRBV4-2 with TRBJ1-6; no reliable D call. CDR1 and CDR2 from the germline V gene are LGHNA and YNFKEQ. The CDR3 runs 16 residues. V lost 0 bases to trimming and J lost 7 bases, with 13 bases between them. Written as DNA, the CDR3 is TGTGCCAGCAGCCAAGAAACCCGGGCGCGGAATTCACCCCTCCACTTT. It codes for CASSQETRARNSPLHF.

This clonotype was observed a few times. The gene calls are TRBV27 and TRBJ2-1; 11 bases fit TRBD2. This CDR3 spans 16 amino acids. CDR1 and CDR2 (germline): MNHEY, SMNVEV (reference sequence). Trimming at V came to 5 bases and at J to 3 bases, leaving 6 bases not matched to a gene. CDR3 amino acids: CASSPPGLAGYNEQFF. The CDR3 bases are TGTGCCAGCAGTCCCCCTGGACTAGCGGGCTACAATGAGCAGTTCTTC.

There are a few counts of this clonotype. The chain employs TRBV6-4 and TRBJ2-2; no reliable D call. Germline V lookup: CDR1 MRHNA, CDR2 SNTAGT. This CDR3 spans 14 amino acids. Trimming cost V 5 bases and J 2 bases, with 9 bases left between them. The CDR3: CASSLQTNTGELFF. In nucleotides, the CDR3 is TGTGCCAGCAGTTTGCAGACTAACACCGGGGAGCTGTTTTTT.

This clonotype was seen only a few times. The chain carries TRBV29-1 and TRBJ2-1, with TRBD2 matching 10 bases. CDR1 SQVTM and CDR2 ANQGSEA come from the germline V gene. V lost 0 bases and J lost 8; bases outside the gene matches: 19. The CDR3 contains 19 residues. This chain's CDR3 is CSVEDPLRSGGALFDEQFF. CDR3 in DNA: TGCAGCGTTGAAGACCCCCTTAGAAGCGGGGGGGCCCTGTTCGATGAGCAGTTCTTC.

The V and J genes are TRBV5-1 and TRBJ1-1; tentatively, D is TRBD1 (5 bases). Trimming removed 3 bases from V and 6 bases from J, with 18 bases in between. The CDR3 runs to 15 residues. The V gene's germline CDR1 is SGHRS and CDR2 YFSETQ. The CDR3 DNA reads TGCGCCAGCAGCTCCGAGACAGACGGTGGGGCTGAAGCTTTCTTT. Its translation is CASSSETDGGAEAFF.

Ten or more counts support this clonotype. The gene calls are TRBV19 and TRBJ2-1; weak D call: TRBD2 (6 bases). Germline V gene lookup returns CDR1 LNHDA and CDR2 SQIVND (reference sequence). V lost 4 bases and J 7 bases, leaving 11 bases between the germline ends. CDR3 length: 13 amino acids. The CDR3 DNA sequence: TGTGCCAGTAGTACGGGGGAGTTGAATGAGCAGTTCTTC. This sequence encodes CASSTGELNEQFF.

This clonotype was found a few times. CDR3 sequence: CASSYNSRGYTF. DNA for the CDR3: TGTGCCAGCAGCTATAACTCTCGGGGCTACACCTTC. The rearrangement joins TRBV28 to TRBJ1-2, with unresolved D. Trimming pared 6 bases from V and 8 bases from J, leaving 13 bases between. The CDR3 has 12 residues. CDR1 and CDR2 (germline): MDHEN, SYDVKM.

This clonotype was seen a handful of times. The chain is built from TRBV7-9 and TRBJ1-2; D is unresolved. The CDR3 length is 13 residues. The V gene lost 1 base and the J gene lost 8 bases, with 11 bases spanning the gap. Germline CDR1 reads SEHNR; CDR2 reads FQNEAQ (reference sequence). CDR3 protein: CASSLVTTEGYTF. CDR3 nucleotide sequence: TGTGCCAGCAGCTTAGTTACAACGGAAGGCTACACCTTC. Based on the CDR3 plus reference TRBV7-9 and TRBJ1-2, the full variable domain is DTGVSQNPRHKITKRGQNVTFRCDPISEHNRLYWYRQTLGQGPEFLTYFQNEAQLEKSRLLSDRFSAERPKGSFSTLEIQRTEQGDSAMYLCASSLVTTEGYTFGSGTRLTVV.